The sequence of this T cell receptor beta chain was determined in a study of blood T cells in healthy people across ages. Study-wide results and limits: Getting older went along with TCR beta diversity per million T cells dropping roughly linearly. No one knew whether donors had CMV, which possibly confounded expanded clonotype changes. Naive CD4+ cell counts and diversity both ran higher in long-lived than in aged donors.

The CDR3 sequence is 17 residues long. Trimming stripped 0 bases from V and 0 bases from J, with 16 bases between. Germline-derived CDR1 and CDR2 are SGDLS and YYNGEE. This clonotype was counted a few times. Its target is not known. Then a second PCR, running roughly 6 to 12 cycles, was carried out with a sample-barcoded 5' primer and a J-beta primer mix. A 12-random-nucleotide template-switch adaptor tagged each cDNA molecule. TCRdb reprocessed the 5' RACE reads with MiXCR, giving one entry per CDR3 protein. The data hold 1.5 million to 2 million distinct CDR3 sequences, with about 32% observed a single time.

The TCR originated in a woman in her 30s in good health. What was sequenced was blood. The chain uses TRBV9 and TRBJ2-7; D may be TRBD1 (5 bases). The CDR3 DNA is TGTGCCAGCAGCGTAGCCGCAATTGGCAGGGACTCCTACGAGCAGTACTTC. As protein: CASSVAAIGRDSYEQYF. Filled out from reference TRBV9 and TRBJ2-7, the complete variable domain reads DSGVTQTPKHLITATGQRVTLRCSPRSGDLSVYWYQQSLDQGLQFLIQYYNGEERAKGNILERFSAQQFPDLHSELNLSSLELGDSALYFCASSVAAIGRDSYEQYFGPGTRLTVT.